This T cell receptor (beta chain) is drawn from a study of T cell clones after liver transplantation (dated by TCRdb to between 2019 and 2020). As for the study more broadly: ITN030ST, the source of the samples, was a randomized trial that attempted immunosuppression withdrawal within 2 years of liver transplantation. Blood samples were collected pre-transplant, pre-randomization before withdrawal, and post-randomization after either full withdrawal or failed withdrawal. Of the eight recipients, a few were HCV-positive, while the remaining recipients had been transplanted for non-autoimmune, non-viral indications. Donor-reactive T cell clones were identified by TCRbeta sequencing after a pre-transplant mixed lymphocyte reaction and then tracked in post-transplant blood. Of the 8 liver transplant recipients making up the studied cohort, 3 were classified as tolerant and 5 as non-tolerant. Third party-reactive TCRbeta sequences were also identified from pre-transplant MLRs to serve as an antigen-independent comparator for donor-reactive sequences. To count as tolerant, a recipient had to stay completely off immunosuppression for at least one year without liver enzymes climbing beyond twice the upper limit of normal. No induction therapy was given to the subjects, and standard immunosuppression was administered until randomization at 12-24 months post-transplant. General conclusions and limits of the study: Low numbers of available donor cells limited the measurable donor-reactive repertoire in two subjects. Because allograft tissue specimens were not available, migration of donor-reactive T cells into the graft, rather than deletion, may have occurred. The conclusions were preliminary, being limited by small, heterogeneous patient numbers and by non-standardized post-transplant time points. Donor-reactive sequences decreased more than third party-reactive sequences, which suggests partial antigen-specific deletion that was not related to withdrawal success. After accounting for repertoire turnover, donor-reactive detection was significantly reduced in 7 of 8 subjects for CD4 and 8 of 8 for CD8. A significant post-transplant decrease in circulating donor-reactive CD4 TCRbeta sequences was observed in most of the 8 subjects, irrespective of tolerance or HCV status.

Comments on this clone: Its antigen is not yet known. One base away there is no much larger clone; base qualities are not given.

Unstimulated PBMCs, after thawing, were stained for CD3, CD4 and CD8 and then FACS-sorted into CD3+CD4+ and CD3+CD8+ populations. All 8 studied subjects were randomized to immunosuppression withdrawal. The Qiagen DNeasy Blood and Tissue Kit was used for genomic DNA isolation. Using immunoSEQ, frozen genomic DNA was subjected to high-throughput TCRbeta CDR3 sequencing, a process that included PCR amplification, mapping, bias correction and internal controls. As for how the authors treated the data: Productive rearrangements were retained, and unique TCRbeta sequences were defined by the CDR3 nucleotide sequence together with the V and J gene. For classification of a sequence as donor-reactive, at least 5-fold expansion in CFSE-low cells relative to unstimulated pre-transplant cells and a frequency of at least 0.01% were required. Per-subject minimum frequency thresholds, based on the lowest-template unstimulated sample, ensured at least 90% detection power. Jensen-Shannon divergence between the top 1000 TCRbeta sequences post- versus pre-transplant served as the measure of repertoire turnover. Changes in detection of donor-reactive sequences were assessed with two-sided Fisher's exact tests. TCRdb holds this immuneACCESS table with in-frame rearrangements only. Some clones are missing; in checked studies, unresolved V genes explain under half, and the rest has no known cause. That table furnishes V, J and clone size, whereas the DNA furnished D and trimming. Across this sample there are some 120,000 clones, with about nine tenths seen only once. Jointly, the top ten make up more than 0.8% of the sample.

Reading the germline V gene gives CDR1 SNHLY and CDR2 FYNNEI. Including the terminal cysteine and phenylalanine, the CDR3 comprises 14 residues. The sequence is cut down to CDR3 DNA, 42 bases in frame from base 1. V and J are truncated by 11 bases and 0 bases respectively, leaving an intervening sequence of 17 bases. This sequence was found in a human patient who received a liver transplant. Some T cells may originate with the graft donor following a transplant. The sample in question was CD4+ T cells from blood, obtained 12 months after liver transplant. The V and J segments used are TRBV2 and TRBJ2-7, with TRBD2 as a weak D call on 5 bases. The bases read TGTGCCGCACGGCGGGTCCTAAACTCCTACGAGCAGTACTTC. Protein translation: CAARRVLNSYEQYF.